The source of this T cell receptor beta chain is a study of T cell changes during pregnancy in multiple sclerosis. Produced via immunoSEQ multiplex PCR; TCRdb's table is partial and in-frame only. The table lists tens of thousands of clones, 90% to 95% of them singletons. V was clipped by 5 bases and J by 7 bases, with 11 bases between them. This CDR3 is built from 12 residues. CDR1 and CDR2 from the germline V gene are SGHTA and FQGNSA. The receptor was derived from a female donor with multiple sclerosis, enrolled in a pregnancy study. The chain couples TRBV7-2 to TRBJ1-1; D ambiguous. The source material was peripheral blood, sampled in the first trimester of pregnancy. This CDR3 is CASSDWIGEAFF. The CDR3 DNA reads as TGTGCCAGCAGCGACTGGATCGGTGAAGCTTTCTTT.